Sequencing of this T cell receptor beta chain was carried out in a study of cytomegalovirus exposure and HLA in healthy donors. Study background: Drawn from HLA-typed donors, roughly 87 million unique TCRs were held in an early data release.

Study-wide results and caveats: For most TCR sequences rarity was the rule, although some public TCRs occurred in many donors.

In the PCR, 60 Vbeta and 13 Jbeta primers were used. TCRdb's table, derived via immunoSEQ multiplex PCR, lists solely in-frame clones and lacks some. The sample lists about 130,000 clones; roughly 82% were seen once. The CDR3 extends over 16 amino acids. J was trimmed by 2 bases and V by 2 bases; bases with no gene match: 4. Germline CDR1 and CDR2: WNHNN and SYGVQD (reference sequence). This clone was seen a few times. What it binds is not known. V and J are TRBV10-1 and TRBJ2-3, with TRBD2 matching over 10 bases. Sequenced: PBMCs. This receptor was taken from a woman aged 18-29 years in good health and CMV-seropositive. This chain's CDR3 is CASSEVAGGFTDTQYF. CDR3 nucleotide sequence: TGCGCCAGCAGTGAGGTAGCGGGGGGTTTCACAGATACGCAGTATTTT.